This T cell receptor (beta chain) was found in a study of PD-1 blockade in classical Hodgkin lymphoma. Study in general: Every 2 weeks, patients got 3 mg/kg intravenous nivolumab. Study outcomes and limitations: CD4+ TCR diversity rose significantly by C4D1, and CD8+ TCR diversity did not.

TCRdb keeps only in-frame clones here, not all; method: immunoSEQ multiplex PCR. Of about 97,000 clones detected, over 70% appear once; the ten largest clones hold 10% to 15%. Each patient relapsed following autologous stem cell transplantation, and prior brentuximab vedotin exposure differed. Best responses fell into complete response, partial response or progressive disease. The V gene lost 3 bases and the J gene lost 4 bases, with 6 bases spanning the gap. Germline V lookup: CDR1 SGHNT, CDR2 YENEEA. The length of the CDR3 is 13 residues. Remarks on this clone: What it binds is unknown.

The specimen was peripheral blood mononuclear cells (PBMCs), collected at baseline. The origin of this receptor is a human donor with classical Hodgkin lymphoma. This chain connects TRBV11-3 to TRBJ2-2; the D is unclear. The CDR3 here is CASSFATTGELFF. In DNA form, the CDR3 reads TGTGCCAGCAGCTTCGCTACCACCGGGGAGCTGTTTTTT. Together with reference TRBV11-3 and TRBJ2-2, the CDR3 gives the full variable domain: EAGVVQSPRYKIIEKKQPVAFWCNPISGHNTLYWYLQNLGQGPELLIRYENEEAVDDSQLPKDRFSAERLKGVDSTLKIQPAELGDSAVYLCASSFATTGELFFGEGSRLTVL.